A single T cell receptor (beta chain) is shown here with its context. Its antigen is still unknown. The junction had 1 base not matched to a gene; V was cut back by 4 bases and J by 5 bases. Germline loops: CDR1 SGHDN, CDR2 FVKESK. The CDR3 loop spans 13 amino acids. The sample is drawn from a study of a mutant IDH1 vaccine in newly diagnosed glioma. Time point in this sample: week 23, last vaccination. Each vaccine dose was 300 ug of mutant IDH1 20-mer peptide, with topical imiquimod. Here immunoSEQ multiplex PCR was the method, and the copy in TCRdb shows in-frame clones only, minus some. The sample yields about 55,000 clones, 80% seen once.

V is TRBV14 and J is TRBJ1-5, with 8 bases that match TRBD1. The source was PBMCs, collected from a glioma patient whose treatment included an IDH1 peptide vaccine. This clonotype originated in a middle-aged man with glioma. As DNA, the CDR3 is TGTGCCAGCAGCCCGACAGGGGATCAGCCCCAGCATTTT. Residues: CASSPTGDQPQHF.